These T cell receptor beta chains were read from a single sample in a study of blood T cell repertoires in COVID-19. Sequencing used immunoSEQ multiplex PCR; TCRdb keeps in-frame clones, though not all of them. The sample holds about 190,000 clones, more than 65% seen once. What was sequenced was peripheral blood. The receptor source for this set is an elderly woman with active or convalescent COVID-19. Both conserved end residues are part of each CDR3. The D gene is left open where the match is weak. Part of the rows lack a size; the others show once, few, many or a class for expanded clones.

TRBD2	TRBV5-1	.	TRBJ2-1	19	TGCGCCAGCAGCCCACGCATTATAAGGGCGGGAGTGACCTACAATGAGCAGTTCTTC	CASSPRIIRAGVTYNEQFF
TRBD2	TRBV7-7	.	TRBJ2-1	16	TGTGCCAGCAGTTCGACCGGGACTAGCGGTTACAATGAGCAGTTCTTC	CASSSTGTSGYNEQFF
.	TRBV13	.	TRBJ1-1	13	TGTGCCAGCAGCCCCGGACAAGTTCCCGGAGCTTTCTTT	CASSPGQVPGAFF
TRBD2	TRBV19	.	TRBJ2-1	17	TGTGCCAGTAGTATAAGTGAGACTAGCGGGAGCTACAATGAGCAGTTCTTC	CASSISETSGSYNEQFF
.	TRBV25-1	few	TRBJ1-1	14	TGTGCCAGCAGTGAATGGTCATCAGACACTGAAGCTTTCTTT	CASSEWSSDTEAFF
.	TRBV2	.	TRBJ2-7	11	TGTGCCAGCAGTGAAGTTCGCGAGCAGTACTTC	CASSEVREQYF
TRBD1	TRBV3-1/TRBV3-2	.	TRBJ1-1	18	TGTGCCAGCAGCCAGACCGTGAACAGGGGACCGGAGAACACTGAAGCTTTCTTT	CASSQTVNRGPENTEAFF
.	TRBV25-1	.	TRBJ2-7	17	TGTGCCAGCAGTGACCCCTTTGGTAGCAGCTATCGGAACGAGCAGTACTTC	CASSDPFGSSYRNEQYF
TRBD1	TRBV5-4	.	TRBJ2-7	17	TGTGCCAGCAGCTTCTCTAACCCGACAGGGGCCTCCTACGAGCAGTACTTC	CASSFSNPTGASYEQYF
TRBD1	TRBV5-1	.	TRBJ2-2	15	TGCGCCAGCAGCGCCCGACAGGGGAACACCGGGGAGCTGTTTTTT	CASSARQGNTGELFF
TRBD1	TRBV5-1	.	TRBJ2-1	16	TGCGCCAGCAGCGGGGACAGGATTTTAGGCTACAATGAGCAGTTCTTC	CASSGDRILGYNEQFF
.	TRBV5-1	.	TRBJ1-5	14	TGCGCCAGCAGCTTGTTAGGGGACAATCAGCCCCAGCATTTT	CASSLLGDNQPQHF
.	TRBV6-5	.	TRBJ1-5	16	TGTGCCAGCAGTTACTCTGGGGGCTCGAGCAATCAGCCCCAGCATTTT	CASSYSGGSSNQPQHF
.	TRBV5-5	.	TRBJ2-7	16	TGTGCCAGCAGCGAACTAACTAGGTTGTGGATCTACGAGCAGTACTTC	CASSELTRLWIYEQYF
.	TRBV4-2	.	TRBJ2-6	13	TGTGCCAGCAGGGGGCGTGGGGCCAACGTCCTGACTTTC	CASRGRGANVLTF
TRBD2	TRBV20-1	once	TRBJ2-1	14	TGCAGTGCTAGTAAGCGGGGCTCCTACAATGAGCAGTTCTTC	CSASKRGSYNEQFF
.	TRBV27	.	TRBJ1-2	12	TGTGCCAGCAGTTTAACAGGGTTAGGCTACACCTTC	CASSLTGLGYTF
TRBD1	TRBV27	.	TRBJ1-3	14	TGTGCCAGCAGTATGACAGGGTTTGGAAACACCATATATTTT	CASSMTGFGNTIYF
TRBD1	TRBV6-6	.	TRBJ1-2	17	TGTGCCAGCAGTCCCTTCACCGCCGGGACAGGGTTCTATGGCTACACCTTC	CASSPFTAGTGFYGYTF
.	TRBV28	.	TRBJ1-3	15	TGTGCCAGCAGTCGGGCGACAGAAAGAGGAAACACCATATATTTT	CASSRATERGNTIYF
.	TRBV12-3/TRBV12-4	.	TRBJ2-3	13	TGTGCCAGCAGTTTACAGGGCACGGATACGCAGTATTTT	CASSLQGTDTQYF
.	TRBV3-1/TRBV3-2	many	TRBJ2-2	13	TGTGCCAGCAGCCAAGCGGGGACCGGGGAGCTGTTTTTT	CASSQAGTGELFF
TRBD1	TRBV6-5	.	TRBJ1-2	15	TGTGCCAGCAGTTCCTCGCCGGGACAGGGTCGAGGCTACACCTTC	CASSSSPGQGRGYTF
.	TRBV6-5	few	TRBJ1-1	15	TGTGCCAGCAGTTACCCCTCGCAGGGTGGGACTGAAGCTTTCTTT	CASSYPSQGGTEAFF
TRBD2	TRBV9	.	TRBJ2-2	16	TGTGCCAGCAGCGTAACTAGCGGGTACTCCACCGGGGAGCTGTTTTTT	CASSVTSGYSTGELFF
TRBD2	TRBV7-9	once	TRBJ2-5	16	TGTGCCAGCAGCCGTAAGGGGACTAGCGGGAAAGAGACCCAGTACTTC	CASSRKGTSGKETQYF
TRBD1	TRBV9	.	TRBJ1-2	15	TGTGCCAGCAGCGTAGTAGGGGGACAGAACTATGGCTACACCTTC	CASSVVGGQNYGYTF
TRBD1	TRBV7-3	.	TRBJ1-2	13	TGTGCCAGCAGCAGAGACAGGGGCTATGGCTACACCTTC	CASSRDRGYGYTF